A selection of T cell receptor beta chains follows, all from one sample in a study of T cell responses to AZD1222 COVID-19 vaccine. Data came from immunoSEQ multiplex PCR; TCRdb stores just in-frame clones and leaves some out. The sample holds about 100,000 clones, approximately 90% seen once. The specimen was peripheral blood, collected 28 days after the second AZD1222 dose. These receptors were taken from an adult who received the AZD1222 COVID-19 vaccine. Both conserved end residues are trimmed from each CDR3.

TRBV24-1,TRBJ1-2,ATSDQQGTT
TRBV28,TRBJ2-7,ASSPPPGEQY
TRBV7-9,TRBJ1-3,ASSNSGLRIDTIY
TRBV2,TRBJ2-7,ASSRYYEQY
TRBV7-8,TRBJ2-1,ASSLVGRRNEQF
TRBV19,TRBJ1-4,ASSIAGTADEKLF
TRBV4-2,TRBJ1-3,ASSQDSGRVNTIY
TRBV27,TRBJ2-1,ASSILSGELSSNEQF
TRBV7-6,TRBJ2-1,ASSLGGTPGEQF
TRBV14,TRBJ2-7,ASSQLAGVNEQY
TRBV19,TRBJ1-2,ASSIVGDYGYT
TRBV6-7,TRBJ2-1,ASSGSRLAGYNEQF
TRBV13,TRBJ1-2,ASTLSPGGIFYGYT
TRBV12-3/TRBV12-4,TRBJ1-1,ASSRRAEAF
TRBV28,TRBJ2-7,ASPAPGQPYEQY
TRBV13,TRBJ2-7,ASSSGTSGEGEQY
TRBV29-1,TRBJ2-3,SVQLAGGPMGTDTQY
TRBV5-1,TRBJ2-1,ASSTILASGTNEQF
TRBV7-6,TRBJ2-5,ASRLAAQETQY